In its sample, the clone carrying this TCR beta chain was seen a few times. Its antigen remains unknown. This sample stems from a study of beta chain features in type 1 diabetes. Study information: Examination of sorted cells across all samples involved more than 85,000,000 cells. Study results and limitations: Within each of all four CD4+ subsets, Type 1 diabetes patients had TCRB CDR3s that were moderately but significantly shorter. Patients' naive, central memory and Treg TCRB repertoires seemed closer to one another than those of healthy donors. More deletions and fewer insertions at VDJ junctions were seen in type 1 diabetes patients.

CD4+ cells of the naive, central memory, regulatory and stem cell-like memory types were sorted via CD45RO/CCR7/CD25/CD127/CD95/CD27. TCRB transcripts that were expressed got sequenced, as all of the isolated RNA had been reverse transcribed. Assay used: immunoSEQ multiplex PCR; TCRdb lists only in-frame clones, some missing. Of more than 550,000 clones in the sample, around 15% were seen once. The source is a man younger than 30 with type 1 diabetes. Sequenced: naive CD4+ T cells from blood.

The CDR3: CASSPSGNYNEQFF. As DNA, the CDR3 is TGTGCCAGCAGTCCCAGCGGGAACTACAATGAGCAGTTCTTC. The gene calls are TRBV27 and TRBJ2-1; TRBD2 matches at 7 bases. CDR3 size: 14 residues. Per the germline V gene, CDR1 is MNHEY and CDR2 is SMNVEV (reference sequence). J lost 3 bases, V lost 5 bases, and 4 bases had no gene match.